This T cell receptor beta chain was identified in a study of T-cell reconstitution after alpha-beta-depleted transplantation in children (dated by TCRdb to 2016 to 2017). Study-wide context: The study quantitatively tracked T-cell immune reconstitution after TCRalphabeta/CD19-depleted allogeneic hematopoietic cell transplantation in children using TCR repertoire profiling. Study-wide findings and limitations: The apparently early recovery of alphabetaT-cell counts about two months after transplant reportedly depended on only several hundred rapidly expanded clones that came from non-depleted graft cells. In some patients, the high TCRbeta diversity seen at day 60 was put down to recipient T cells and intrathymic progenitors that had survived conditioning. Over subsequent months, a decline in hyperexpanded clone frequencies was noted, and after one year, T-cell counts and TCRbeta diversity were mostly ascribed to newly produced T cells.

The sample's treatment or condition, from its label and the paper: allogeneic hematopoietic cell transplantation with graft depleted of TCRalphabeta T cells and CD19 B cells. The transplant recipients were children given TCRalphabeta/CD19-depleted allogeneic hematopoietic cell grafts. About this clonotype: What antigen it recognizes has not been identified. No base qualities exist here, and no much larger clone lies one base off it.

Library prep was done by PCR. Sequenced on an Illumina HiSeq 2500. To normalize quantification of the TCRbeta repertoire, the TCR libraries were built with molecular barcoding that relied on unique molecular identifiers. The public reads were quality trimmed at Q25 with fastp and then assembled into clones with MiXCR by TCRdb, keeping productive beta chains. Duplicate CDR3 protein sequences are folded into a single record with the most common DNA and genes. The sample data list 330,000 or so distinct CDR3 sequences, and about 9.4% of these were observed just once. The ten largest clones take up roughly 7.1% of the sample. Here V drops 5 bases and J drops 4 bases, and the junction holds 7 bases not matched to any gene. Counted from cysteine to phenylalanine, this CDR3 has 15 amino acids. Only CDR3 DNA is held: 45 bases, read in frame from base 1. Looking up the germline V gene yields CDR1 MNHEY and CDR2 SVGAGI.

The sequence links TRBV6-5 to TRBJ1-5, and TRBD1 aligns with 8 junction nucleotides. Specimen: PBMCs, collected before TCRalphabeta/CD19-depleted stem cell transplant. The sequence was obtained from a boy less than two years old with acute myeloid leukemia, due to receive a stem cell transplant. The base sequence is TGTGCCAGCAGTCACAACAGGGGGGGTAATCAGCCCCAGCATTTT. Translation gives CASSHNRGGNQPQHF.